This T cell receptor (beta chain) was retrieved from a study of blood T cell repertoires in COVID-19. Study summary: Specimens from acute and convalescent COVID-19 originated in the United States, Italy and Spain. Sources were T cells, B-cell-depleted T cells, or PBMCs; the material itself was cDNA or gDNA.

Germline CDR1 and CDR2: MNHNS and SASEGT. The CDR3 totals 16 residues. The trim removed 4 bases at V and 5 bases at J, leaving 13 bases unmatched. As handled by the study authors: Scientists estimated how many nucleated cells there were by amplifying reference gene primers. Clones were read by immunoSEQ multiplex PCR, and TCRdb kept only the in-frame ones, dropping some. V, J and clone size reflect that table, while D and trimming were determined from the DNA. The sample yields about 110,000 clones, around 90% seen once. The TCR comes from a woman aged 50 to 60 with acute or convalescent COVID-19. The sequencing input was peripheral blood. The V and J genes are TRBV6-1 and TRBJ2-7, with 8 bases aligning to TRBD2. The CDR3 reads CASSVPPGLVSDEQYF. The CDR3 DNA sequence: TGTGCCAGCAGTGTTCCTCCGGGACTAGTCTCTGACGAGCAGTACTTC.